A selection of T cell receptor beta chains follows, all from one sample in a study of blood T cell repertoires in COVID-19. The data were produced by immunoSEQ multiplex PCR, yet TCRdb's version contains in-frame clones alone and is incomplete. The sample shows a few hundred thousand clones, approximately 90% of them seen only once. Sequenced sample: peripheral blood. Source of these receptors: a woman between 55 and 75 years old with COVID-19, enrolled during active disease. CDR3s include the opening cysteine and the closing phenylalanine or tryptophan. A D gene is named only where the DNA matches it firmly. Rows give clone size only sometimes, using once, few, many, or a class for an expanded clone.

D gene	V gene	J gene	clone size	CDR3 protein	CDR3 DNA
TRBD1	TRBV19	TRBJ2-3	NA	CASRSDGDRLTDTQYF	TGTGCCAGTAGGTCCGACGGGGACAGGCTCACAGATACGCAGTATTTT
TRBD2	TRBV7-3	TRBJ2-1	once	CASSLMGGTYNEQFF	TGTGCCAGCAGCTTAATGGGGGGGACCTACAATGAGCAGTTCTTC
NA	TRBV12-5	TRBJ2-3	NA	CASGLVGGDTQYF	TGTGCTAGTGGTTTGGTAGGGGGAGATACGCAGTATTTT
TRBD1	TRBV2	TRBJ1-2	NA	CASKGQGATNYGYTF	TGTGCCAGCAAGGGACAGGGGGCGACTAACTATGGCTACACCTTC
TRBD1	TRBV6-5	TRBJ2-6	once	CASSSPDRAGANVLTF	TGTGCCAGCAGTTCCCCCGACAGGGCTGGGGCCAACGTCCTGACTTTC
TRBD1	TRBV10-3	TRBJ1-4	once	CAISGRGLGGNEKLFF	TGTGCCATCAGTGGCAGGGGGCTTGGGGGAAATGAAAAACTGTTTTTT
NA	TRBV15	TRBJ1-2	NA	CATSPGVPANYGYTF	TGTGCCACCAGCCCAGGGGTTCCAGCTAACTATGGCTACACCTTC
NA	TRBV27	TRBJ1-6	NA	CASSFDSPNSPLHF	TGTGCCAGCAGTTTTGACAGCCCTAATTCACCCCTCCACTTT
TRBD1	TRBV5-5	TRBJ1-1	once	CASSLTGVTEAFF	TGTGCCAGCAGCTTAACAGGGGTTACTGAAGCTTTCTTT
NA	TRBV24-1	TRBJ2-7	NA	CATGLTQGSYEQYF	TGTGCCACCGGTCTTACTCAGGGGTCCTACGAGCAGTACTTC
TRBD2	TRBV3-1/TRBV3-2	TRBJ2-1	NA	CASSPGGQYNEQFF	TGTGCCAGCAGCCCGGGGGGGCAGTACAATGAGCAGTTCTTC
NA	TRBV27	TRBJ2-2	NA	CASSTRTFTGELFF	TGTGCCAGCAGTACCCGGACTTTCACCGGGGAGCTGTTTTTT
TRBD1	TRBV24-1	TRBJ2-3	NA	CATSDYPGQGAADTQYF	TGTGCCACCAGTGATTACCCGGGACAGGGGGCGGCAGATACGCAGTATTTT
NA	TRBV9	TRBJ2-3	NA	CASSVPGGQSDTQYF	TGTGCCAGCAGCGTACCCGGGGGGCAGTCAGATACGCAGTATTTT
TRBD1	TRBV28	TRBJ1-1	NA	CASRPTQGVFEAFF	TGTGCCAGCAGACCAACACAGGGGGTTTTTGAAGCTTTCTTT
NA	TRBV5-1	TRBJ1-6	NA	CASKRGDPQSPLHF	TGCGCCAGCAAGCGGGGGGACCCCCAGTCCCCCCTCCACTTT
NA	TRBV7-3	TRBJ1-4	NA	CASSLSGVAGEKLFF	TGTGCCAGCAGCTTAAGTGGGGTAGCGGGGGAAAAACTGTTTTTT
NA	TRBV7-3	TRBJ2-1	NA	CASSLLGVNEQFF	TGTGCCAGCAGCTTACTAGGGGTCAATGAGCAGTTCTTC
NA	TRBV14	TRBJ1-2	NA	CASSQEGLPNYGYTF	TGTGCCAGCAGCCAGGAGGGACTCCCTAACTATGGCTACACCTTC
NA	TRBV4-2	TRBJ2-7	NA	CASSAPGYEQYF	TGTGCCAGCAGTGCTCCGGGCTACGAGCAGTACTTC
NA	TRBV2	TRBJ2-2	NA	CASSVAGHTNTGELFF	TGTGCCAGCAGTGTCGCAGGACACACGAACACCGGGGAGCTGTTTTTT
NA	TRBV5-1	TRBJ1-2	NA	CASSLEGLSGGYYTF	TGCGCCAGCAGCTTGGAAGGGTTATCAGGAGGTTATTACACCTTC
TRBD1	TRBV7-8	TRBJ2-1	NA	CASSPRDRVGVEQFF	TGTGCCAGCAGCCCCCGGGACAGGGTGGGTGTAGAGCAGTTCTTC
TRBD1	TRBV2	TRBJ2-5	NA	CASSEDRGSWETQYF	TGTGCCAGCAGTGAGGACAGGGGATCGTGGGAGACCCAGTACTTC
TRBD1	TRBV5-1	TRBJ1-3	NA	CASSYSLQGGASGNTIYF	TGCGCCAGCAGCTACAGTCTACAGGGGGGAGCCTCTGGAAACACCATATATTTT
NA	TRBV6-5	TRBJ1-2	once	CASGGGVYGYTF	TGTGCCAGCGGGGGAGGGGTCTATGGCTACACCTTC
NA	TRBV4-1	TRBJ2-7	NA	CASSPDPAGTYEQYF	TGCGCCAGCAGCCCGGACCCCGCGGGTACCTACGAGCAGTACTTC
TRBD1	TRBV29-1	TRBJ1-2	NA	CSGWPGQGNYGYTF	TGCAGCGGCTGGCCGGGACAGGGTAACTATGGCTACACCTTC
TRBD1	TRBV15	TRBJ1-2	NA	CATSSRGLGYTF	TGTGCCACCAGCAGCAGGGGGCTCGGCTACACCTTC
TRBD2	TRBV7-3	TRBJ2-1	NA	CASSLSGGAVHEQFF	TGTGCCAGCAGTCTCAGCGGGGGGGCGGTACATGAGCAGTTCTTC
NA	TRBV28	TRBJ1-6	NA	CASSRNSPLHF	TGTGCCAGCAGCAGGAATTCACCCCTCCACTTT
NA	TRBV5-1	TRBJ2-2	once	CASSLVQGTGDHTGELFF	TGCGCCAGCAGCTTGGTCCAAGGAACGGGGGATCACACCGGGGAGCTGTTTTTT
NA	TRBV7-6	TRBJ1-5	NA	CASSLGTPHSNQPQHF	TGTGCCAGCAGCTTGGGGACACCCCATAGCAATCAGCCCCAGCATTTT
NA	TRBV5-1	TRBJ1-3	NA	CASSPGQLGNTIYF	TGCGCCAGCAGCCCCGGACAGTTGGGAAACACCATATATTTT
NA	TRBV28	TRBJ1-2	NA	CASSLWVQMNGYTF	TGTGCCAGCAGTTTATGGGTCCAGATGAATGGCTACACCTTC
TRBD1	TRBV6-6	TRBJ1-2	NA	CASSPQGAHYGYTF	TGTGCCAGCAGTCCCCAGGGGGCCCACTATGGCTACACCTTC
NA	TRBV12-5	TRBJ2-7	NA	CASGLLHYEQYF	TGTGCTAGTGGTTTGTTACACTACGAGCAGTACTTC
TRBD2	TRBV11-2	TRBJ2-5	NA	CASSLEILAGGQETQYF	TGTGCCAGCAGCTTAGAGATTCTAGCGGGGGGGCAAGAGACCCAGTACTTC
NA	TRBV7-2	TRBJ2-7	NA	CASSLGGSGREQYF	TGTGCCAGCAGCTTGGGGGGTTCAGGGCGTGAGCAGTACTTC
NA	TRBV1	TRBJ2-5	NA	CTSSQVGGLQETQYF	TGCACCAGCAGCCAAGTAGGAGGCCTACAAGAGACCCAGTACTTC
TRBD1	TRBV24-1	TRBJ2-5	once	CATSDNTGTGKETQYF	TGTGCCACCAGTGACAACACCGGGACAGGGAAGGAGACCCAGTACTTC
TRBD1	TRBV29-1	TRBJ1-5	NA	CSVRTGTPEPQHF	TGCAGCGTTCGGACAGGGACCCCAGAGCCCCAGCATTTT
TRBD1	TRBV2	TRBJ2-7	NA	CASSGQVHYEQYF	TGTGCCAGCAGCGGACAGGTGCACTACGAGCAGTACTTC
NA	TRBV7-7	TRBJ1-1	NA	CASSWGPNTEAFF	TGTGCCAGCAGCTGGGGGCCTAACACTGAAGCTTTCTTT
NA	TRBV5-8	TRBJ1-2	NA	CASSFSPNYGYTF	TGTGCCAGCAGCTTTAGCCCTAACTATGGCTACACCTTC
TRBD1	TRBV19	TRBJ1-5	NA	CASGDRGNQPQHF	TGTGCCAGTGGCGACAGGGGCAATCAGCCCCAGCATTTT
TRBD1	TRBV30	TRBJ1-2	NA	CAWSQGAGYTF	TGTGCCTGGAGTCAGGGGGCGGGCTACACCTTC
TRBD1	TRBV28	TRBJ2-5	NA	CASSSRTGATGTQYF	TGTGCCAGCAGTTCCCGGACAGGGGCAACTGGAACCCAGTACTTC
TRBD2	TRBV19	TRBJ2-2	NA	CASSIGSISGGAVGELFF	TGTGCCAGTAGTATAGGAAGCATCAGCGGGGGGGCGGTCGGGGAGCTGTTTTTT
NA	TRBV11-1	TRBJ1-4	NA	CASSPGLKGEKLFF	TGTGCCAGCAGCCCGGGATTAAAGGGTGAAAAACTGTTTTTT
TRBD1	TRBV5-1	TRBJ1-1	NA	CASSNDRGVIGTEAFF	TGCGCCAGCAGCAATGACAGGGGGGTTATTGGCACTGAAGCTTTCTTT
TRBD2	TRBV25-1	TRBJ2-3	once	CASRPAGSTDTQYF	TGTGCCAGCAGGCCAGCGGGGAGCACAGATACGCAGTATTTT
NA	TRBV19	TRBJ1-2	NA	CASSWGRVNGYTF	TGTGCCAGTAGCTGGGGCAGGGTGAATGGCTACACCTTC
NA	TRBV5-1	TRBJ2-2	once	CASSLRTANTGELFF	TGCGCCAGCAGCTTGAGGACAGCGAACACCGGGGAGCTGTTTTTT